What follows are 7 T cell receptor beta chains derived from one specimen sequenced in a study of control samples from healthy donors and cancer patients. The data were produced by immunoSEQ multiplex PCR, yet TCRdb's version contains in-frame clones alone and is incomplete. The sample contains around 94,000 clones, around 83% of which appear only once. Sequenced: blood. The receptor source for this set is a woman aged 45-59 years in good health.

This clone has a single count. The CDR3 spells CASSRAGLASSYNEQFF. In DNA, the CDR3 is TGTGCCAGCTCACGGGCGGGACTAGCGAGCTCCTACAATGAGCAGTTCTTC. The rearrangement links TRBV18 to TRBJ2-1; 10 bases fit TRBD2. V trimming: 4 bases; J trimming: 0 bases; junction bases outside the gene matches: 6. There are 17 residues in the CDR3. Germline-derived CDR1 and CDR2 are KGHSH and LQKENI. Full variable domain (missing parts from reference TRBV18 and TRBJ2-1): NAGVMQNPRHLVRRRGQEARLRCSPMKGHSHVYWYRQLPEEGLKFMVYLQKENIIDESGMPKERFSAEFPKEGPSILRIQQVVRGDSAAYFCASSRAGLASSYNEQFFGPGTRLTVL.

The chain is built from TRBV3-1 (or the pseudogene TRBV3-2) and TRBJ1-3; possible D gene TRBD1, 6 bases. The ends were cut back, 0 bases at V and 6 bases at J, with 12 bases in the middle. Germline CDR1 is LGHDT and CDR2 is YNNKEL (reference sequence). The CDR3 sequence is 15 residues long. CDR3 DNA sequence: TGTGCCAGCAGCCAAGATCGGGGGCAGACAAACACCATATATTTT. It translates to CASSQDRGQTNTIYF.

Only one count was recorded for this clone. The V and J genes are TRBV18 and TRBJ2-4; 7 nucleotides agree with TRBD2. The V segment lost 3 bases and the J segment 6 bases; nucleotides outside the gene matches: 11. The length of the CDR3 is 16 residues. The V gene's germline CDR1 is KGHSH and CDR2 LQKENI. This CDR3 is CASSPVSEGGVNIQYF. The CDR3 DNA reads TGTGCCAGCTCACCGGTCTCCGAGGGAGGGGTAAACATTCAGTACTTC.

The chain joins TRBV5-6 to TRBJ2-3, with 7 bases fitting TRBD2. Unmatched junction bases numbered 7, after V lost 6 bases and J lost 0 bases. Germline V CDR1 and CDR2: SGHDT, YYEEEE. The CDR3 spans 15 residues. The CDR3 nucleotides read TGTGCCAGCACCAGTTTCGGGGGGAGCACAGATACGCAGTATTTT. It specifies CASTSFGGSTDTQYF.

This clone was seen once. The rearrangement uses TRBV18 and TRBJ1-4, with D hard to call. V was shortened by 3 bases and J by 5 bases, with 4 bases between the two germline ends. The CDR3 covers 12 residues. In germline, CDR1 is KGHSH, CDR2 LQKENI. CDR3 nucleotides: TGTGCCAGCTCACCGGCGAATGAAAAACTGTTTTTT. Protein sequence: CASSPANEKLFF.

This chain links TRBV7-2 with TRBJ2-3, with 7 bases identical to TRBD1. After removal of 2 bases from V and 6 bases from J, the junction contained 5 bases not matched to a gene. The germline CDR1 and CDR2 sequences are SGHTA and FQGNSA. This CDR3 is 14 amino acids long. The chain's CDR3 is CASSLNTGVDTQYF. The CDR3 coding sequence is TGTGCCAGCAGCTTAAATACAGGGGTGGATACGCAGTATTTT.

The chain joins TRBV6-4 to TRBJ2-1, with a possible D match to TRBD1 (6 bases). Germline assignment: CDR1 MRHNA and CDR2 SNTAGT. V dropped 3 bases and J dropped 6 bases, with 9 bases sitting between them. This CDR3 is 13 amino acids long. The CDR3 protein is CASSEQGGNEQFF. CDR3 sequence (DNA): TGTGCCAGCAGTGAACAGGGTGGCAATGAGCAGTTCTTC.